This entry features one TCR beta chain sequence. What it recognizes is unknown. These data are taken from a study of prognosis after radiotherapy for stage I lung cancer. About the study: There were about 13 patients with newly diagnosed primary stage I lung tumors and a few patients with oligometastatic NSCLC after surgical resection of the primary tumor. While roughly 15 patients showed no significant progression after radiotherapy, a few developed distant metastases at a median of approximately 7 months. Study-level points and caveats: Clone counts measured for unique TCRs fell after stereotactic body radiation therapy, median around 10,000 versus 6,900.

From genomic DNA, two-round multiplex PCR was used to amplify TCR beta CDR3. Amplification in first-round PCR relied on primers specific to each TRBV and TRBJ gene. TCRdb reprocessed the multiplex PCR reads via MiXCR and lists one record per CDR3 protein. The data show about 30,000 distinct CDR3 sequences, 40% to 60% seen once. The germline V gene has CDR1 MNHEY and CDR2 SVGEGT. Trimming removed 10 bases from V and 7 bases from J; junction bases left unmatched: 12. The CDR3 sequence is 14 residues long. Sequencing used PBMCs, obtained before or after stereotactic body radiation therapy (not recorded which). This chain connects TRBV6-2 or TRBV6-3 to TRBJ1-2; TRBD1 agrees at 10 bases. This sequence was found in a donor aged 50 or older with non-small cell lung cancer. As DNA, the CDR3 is TGTGCCACCTACCCCGGGACAGGGGTCTCTGGCTACACCTTC. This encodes CATYPGTGVSGYTF.